The entry below gives a single T cell receptor beta chain sequence along with its context. This CDR3 is 16 amino acids long. Trimming took 6 bases from V and 3 from J; bases not matched to a gene: 7. Germline V gives CDR1 MNHEY, CDR2 SVGEGT. The data are from a study of blood T cell repertoires in COVID-19. Profiling relied on immunoSEQ multiplex PCR, and the TCRdb table lists in-frame clones only, not all of them. The table has approximately 150,000 clones, roughly 82% seen once. The TCR was taken from a man aged 55 to 70 with active or convalescent COVID-19. What was sequenced was peripheral blood. V and J are TRBV6-2 or TRBV6-3 and TRBJ1-5, with 11 bases that match TRBD1. In DNA, the CDR3 is TGTGCCAGCAGCCCCCGGGACAGGGGGTACAATCAGCCCCAGCATTTT. Its translation: CASSPRDRGYNQPQHF.